There are many counts of the clone carrying this T cell receptor (beta chain). Its antigen is currently unknown. The sample comes from a study of T cells after yellow fever vaccination. Overall study results and limits: Peak timing came faster in the weaker secondary response, day 5 versus 15. Post-booster repertoires again held most primary-vaccination clones (about 96% CD4, 88% CD8).

In germline, CDR1 is SGHKS, CDR2 YYEKEE (reference sequence). J gave up 7 bases and V 1 base, and 5 bases lay outside the gene matches. The CDR3 has 14 amino acids. One entry per CDR3 protein results from TCRdb running MiXCR on the 5' RACE reads. The data contain about 240,000 distinct CDR3 sequences, more than 3.5% of them seen just once; the ten biggest clones take up around 19%. The receptor was derived from a man aged 18 to 30 who received the YFV17D yellow fever vaccine. The V gene is TRBV5-5, the J gene TRBJ1-5; 7 bases match TRBD1. The sequencing here drew on PBMCs, taken 15 days after the yellow fever booster vaccination. This chain's CDR3 is CASSLRTGDQPQHF. The CDR3 nucleotides read TGTGCCAGCAGCTTGAGGACAGGAGACCAGCCCCAGCATTTT. Complete variable domain (other parts from reference TRBV5-5 and TRBJ1-5): DAGVTQSPTHLIKTRGQQVTLRCSPISGHKSVSWYQQVLGQGPQFIFQYYEKEERGRGNFPDRFSARQFPNYSSELNVNALLLGDSALYLCASSLRTGDQPQHFGDGTRLSIL.